Reported below is one TCR beta chain. This sample was included in a study of blood T cell repertoires in COVID-19. Across the study: COVID-19 samples from acute and convalescent phases originated in the United States, Italy and Spain. PBMCs, B-cell-depleted T cells, or T cells provided the cDNA or gDNA that made up the material.

Under the authors' procedure: Estimates of nucleated cell counts were drawn from the amplification of reference gene primers. Using immunoSEQ multiplex PCR, the repertoire was profiled, and TCRdb retains in-frame clones only, with some absent. That table gives V, J and clone size, and the DNA gave D and trimming. The sample lists 220,000 or so clones, roughly four fifths occurring once. Study members were between roughly 18 and 89 years old and lived in some 22 US regions. V was trimmed by 1 base and J by 2 bases, leaving 9 bases between them. The CDR3 has 14 residues. Per the germline V gene, CDR1 is LNHDA and CDR2 is SQIVND (reference sequence).

The sample was PBMCs or T cells enriched from blood (not recorded which). The clonotype originates from a woman aged 55-69 years who had recovered from COVID-19. The rearrangement joins TRBV19 to TRBJ2-7; unclear D gene. The CDR3 here is CASSIGATPYEQYF. CDR3 in DNA: TGTGCCAGTAGTATAGGAGCGACGCCCTACGAGCAGTACTTC. Based on the CDR3 plus reference TRBV19 and TRBJ2-7, the full variable domain is DGGITQSPKYLFRKEGQNVTLSCEQNLNHDAMYWYRQDPGQGLRLIYYSQIVNDFQKGDIAEGYSVSREKKESFPLTVTSAQKNPTAFYLCASSIGATPYEQYFGPGTRLTVT.